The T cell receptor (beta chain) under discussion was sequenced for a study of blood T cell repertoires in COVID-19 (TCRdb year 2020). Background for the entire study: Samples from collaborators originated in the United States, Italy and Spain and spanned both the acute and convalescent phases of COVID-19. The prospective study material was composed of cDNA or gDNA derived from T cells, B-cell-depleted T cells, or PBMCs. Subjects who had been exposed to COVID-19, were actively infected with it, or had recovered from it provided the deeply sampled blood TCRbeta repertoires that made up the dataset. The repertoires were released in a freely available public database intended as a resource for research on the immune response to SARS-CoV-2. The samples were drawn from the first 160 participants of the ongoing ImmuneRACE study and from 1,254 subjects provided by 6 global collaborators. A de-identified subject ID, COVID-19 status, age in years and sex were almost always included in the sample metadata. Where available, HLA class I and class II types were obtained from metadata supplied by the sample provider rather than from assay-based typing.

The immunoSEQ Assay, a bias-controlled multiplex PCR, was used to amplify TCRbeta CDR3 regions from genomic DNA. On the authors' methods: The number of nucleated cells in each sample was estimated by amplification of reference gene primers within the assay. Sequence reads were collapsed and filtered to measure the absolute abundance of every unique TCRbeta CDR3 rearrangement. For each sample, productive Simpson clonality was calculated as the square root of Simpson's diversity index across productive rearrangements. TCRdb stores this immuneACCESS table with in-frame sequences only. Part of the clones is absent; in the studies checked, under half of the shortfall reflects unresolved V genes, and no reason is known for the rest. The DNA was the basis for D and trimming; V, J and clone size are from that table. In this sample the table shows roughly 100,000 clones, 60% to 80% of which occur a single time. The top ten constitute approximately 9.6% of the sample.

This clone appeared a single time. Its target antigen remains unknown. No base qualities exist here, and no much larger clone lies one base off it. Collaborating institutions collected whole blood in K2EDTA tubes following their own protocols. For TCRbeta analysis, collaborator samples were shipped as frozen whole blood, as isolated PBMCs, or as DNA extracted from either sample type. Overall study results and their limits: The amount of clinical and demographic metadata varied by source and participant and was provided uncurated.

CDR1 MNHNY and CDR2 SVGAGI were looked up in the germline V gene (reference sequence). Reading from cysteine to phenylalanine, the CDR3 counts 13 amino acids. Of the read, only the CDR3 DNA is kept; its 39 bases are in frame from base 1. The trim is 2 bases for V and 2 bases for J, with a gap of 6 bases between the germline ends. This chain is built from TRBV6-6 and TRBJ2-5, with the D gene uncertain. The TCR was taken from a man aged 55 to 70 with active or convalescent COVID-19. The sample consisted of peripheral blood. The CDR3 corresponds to CASSYGQQETQYF. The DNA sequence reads TGTGCCAGCAGTTACGGGCAGCAAGAGACCCAGTACTTC.